Listed below are T cell receptor beta chains from one sample, sequenced in a study of CD8 T cells in ankylosing spondylitis. MiXCR was run by TCRdb on the 5' RACE reads, yielding one entry per CDR3 protein. The sample lists 30,000 to 45,000 distinct CDR3 sequences, about an eighth occurring once. The sample consisted of synovial fluid, either unsorted or a sorted T cell fraction (not recorded which). The receptors originated from a male donor with ankylosing spondylitis. Each CDR3 is given with its conserved first and last residue. The D gene is left open where the match is weak. Clone size appears in some rows only: once, few, many, or a class for an expanded clone.

V	D	size	J	CDR3	DNA
TRBV5-1	.	.	TRBJ2-7	CASSGGGAPGRNYEQYF	TGCGCCAGCAGCGGTGGCGGCGCCCCGGGGAGAAACTACGAGCAGTACTTC
TRBV5-1	.	few	TRBJ1-2	CASSSGQRYYGYTF	TGCGCCAGCAGCTCCGGACAGCGCTACTATGGCTACACCTTC
TRBV4-2	TRBD2	few	TRBJ2-3	CASSPREGSTDTQYF	TGTGCCAGCAGCCCCCGGGAGGGTAGCACAGATACGCAGTATTTT
TRBV5-5	TRBD2	many	TRBJ2-2	CASSLGLAGGPNTGELFF	TGTGCCAGCAGCTTGGGACTAGCGGGAGGGCCGAACACCGGGGAGCTGTTTTTT
TRBV29-1	TRBD1	many	TRBJ2-2	CSVKTGGRPNTGELFF	TGCAGCGTTAAGACAGGGGGAAGGCCCAACACCGGGGAGCTGTTTTTT
TRBV20-1	TRBD1	few	TRBJ1-2	CSAQPYLHRGISYGYTF	TGCAGTGCTCAACCATACCTTCACAGGGGGATAAGCTATGGCTACACCTTC
TRBV19	.	many	TRBJ1-2	CASSMWSSNYGYTF	TGTGCCAGTAGTATGTGGAGCTCTAACTATGGCTACACCTTC
TRBV10-3	TRBD1	.	TRBJ1-1	CAISGKLTGGFNEAFF	TGTGCCATCAGTGGAAAGCTGACAGGGGGCTTTAATGAAGCTTTCTTT
TRBV16	.	many	TRBJ2-1	CASSQFTGKVNEQFF	TGTGCCAGCAGCCAATTCACAGGGAAGGTCAATGAGCAGTTCTTC
TRBV28	.	.	TRBJ1-1	CASSLGVWGCTEAFF	TGTGCCAGCAGTTTAGGGGTCTGGGGGTGCACTGAAGCTTTCTTT
TRBV18	.	.	TRBJ2-5	CASSPAESSGYSPTQYF	TGTGCCAGCTCACCAGCGGAAAGTAGCGGCTACTCCCCGACCCAGTACTTC
TRBV9	TRBD1	.	TRBJ2-1	CASSPRQGNEQFF	TGTGCCAGCAGCCCCAGACAGGGCAATGAGCAGTTCTTC
TRBV19	TRBD1	many	TRBJ1-1	CASSRRTGPIKGTEAFF	TGTGCCAGTAGTAGAAGGACAGGCCCGATCAAGGGGACTGAAGCTTTCTTT
TRBV28	.	few	TRBJ1-5	CASSLYPGGLGNQPQHF	TGTGCCAGCAGTTTATATCCGGGAGGTTTGGGCAATCAGCCCCAGCATTTT
TRBV28	.	few	TRBJ2-7	CASSSGAGRPLSYEQYF	TGTGCCAGCAGTTCAGGGGCGGGTCGACCCCTCTCCTACGAGCAGTACTTC
TRBV20-1	.	many	TRBJ2-3	CSARDQRSGDTDTQYF	TGCAGTGCTAGAGATCAGAGGAGTGGAGACACAGATACGCAGTATTTT
TRBV7-8	.	.	TRBJ2-3	CASSLVAGTNTQSF	TGTGCCAGCAGCTTAGTTGCGGGTACAAATACGCAGTCTTTT
TRBV4-1	TRBD1	many	TRBJ2-1	CASSHGQGIDEQFF	TGCGCCAGCAGCCACGGACAGGGTATCGATGAGCAGTTCTTC
TRBV9	.	.	TRBJ2-3	CASSVGQGRTDTQYF	TGTGCCAGCAGCGTAGGTCAGGGACGCACAGATACGCAGTATTTT
TRBV19	.	many	TRBJ2-1	CASSMGLNDYNEQFF	TGTGCCAGTAGTATGGGGTTGAACGATTACAATGAGCAGTTCTTC
TRBV6-5	TRBD1	few	TRBJ1-1	CASSYSTGAAEAFF	TGTGCCAGCAGTTACTCGACAGGGGCCGCTGAAGCTTTCTTT
TRBV10-3	TRBD1	.	TRBJ2-2	CAIRLTGGDTGELFF	TGTGCCATCAGACTGACAGGGGGGGACACCGGGGAGCTGTTTTTT
TRBV29-1	TRBD2	.	TRBJ2-3	CSVGKAGQPSDTQYF	TGCAGCGTTGGGAAAGCGGGGCAGCCCTCAGATACGCAGTATTTT
TRBV28	.	.	TRBJ2-1	CASSSIVHSYNEQFF	TGTGCCAGCAGTTCCATCGTCCACTCCTACAATGAGCAGTTCTTC
TRBV6-2/TRBV6-3	TRBD2	many	TRBJ2-1	CASSLGLAGAHEQFF	TGTGCCAGCAGTTTGGGACTAGCGGGAGCGCATGAGCAGTTCTTC
TRBV5-1	TRBD1	.	TRBJ2-5	CASSLQGAQETQYF	TGCGCCAGCAGCTTACAGGGGGCTCAAGAGACCCAGTACTTC
TRBV7-2	.	medium-sized	TRBJ2-3	CASSLMISRGTDTQYF	TGTGCCAGCAGCTTAATGATTAGCAGAGGCACAGATACGCAGTATTTT
TRBV7-9	.	.	TRBJ1-5	CASSLEFSNQPQHF	TGTGCCAGCAGCTTAGAGTTTAGCAATCAGCCCCAGCATTTT
TRBV7-2	.	.	TRBJ1-1	CASSLDMRMGDTEAFF	TGTGCCAGCAGCTTAGATATGAGGATGGGGGACACTGAAGCTTTCTTT
TRBV5-1	TRBD2	few	TRBJ2-1	CASSYSRLAGANEQFF	TGCGCCAGCAGTTATTCCCGACTAGCTGGGGCCAATGAGCAGTTCTTC
TRBV6-5	.	.	TRBJ2-7	CASRQDGYEQYF	TGTGCCAGCAGACAGGACGGCTACGAGCAGTACTTC
TRBV4-2	TRBD2	many	TRBJ2-7	CASSQASGTRFVEQYF	TGTGCCAGCAGCCAGGCCTCCGGGACTAGGTTCGTCGAGCAGTACTTC
TRBV28	.	many	TRBJ2-2	CASSLMDRGITGELFF	TGTGCCAGCAGTTTAATGGACAGAGGGATCACCGGGGAGCTGTTTTTT
TRBV7-2	.	.	TRBJ1-1	CASSITQSYEAFF	TGTGCCAGCAGCATAACCCAGAGCTATGAAGCTTTCTTT
TRBV7-9	.	few	TRBJ2-1	CASSLEPSYEQFF	TGTGCCAGCAGCTTAGAACCTTCATATGAGCAGTTCTTC
TRBV9	.	many	TRBJ2-2	CASSVLVTGELFF	TGTGCCAGCAGCGTATTAGTGACCGGGGAGCTGTTTTTT
TRBV7-9	.	few	TRBJ1-5	CASSYGGRKPQHF	TGTGCCAGCAGTTACGGGGGGAGGAAGCCCCAGCATTTT
TRBV7-9	TRBD2	few	TRBJ2-3	CASSLGAGVTDTQYF	TGTGCCAGCAGCTTAGGAGCGGGAGTTACAGATACGCAGTATTTT